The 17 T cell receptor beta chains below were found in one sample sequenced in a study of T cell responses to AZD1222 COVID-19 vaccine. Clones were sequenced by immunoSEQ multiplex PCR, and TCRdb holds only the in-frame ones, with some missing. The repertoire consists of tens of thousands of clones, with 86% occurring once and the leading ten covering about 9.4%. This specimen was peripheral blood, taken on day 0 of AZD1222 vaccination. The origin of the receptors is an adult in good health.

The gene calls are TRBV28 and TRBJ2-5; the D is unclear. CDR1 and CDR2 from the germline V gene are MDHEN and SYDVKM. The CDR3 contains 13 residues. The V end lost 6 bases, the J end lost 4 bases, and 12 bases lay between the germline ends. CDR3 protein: CASSRLNGETQYF. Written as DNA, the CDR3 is TGTGCCAGCAGCCGTCTGAACGGAGAGACCCAGTACTTC.

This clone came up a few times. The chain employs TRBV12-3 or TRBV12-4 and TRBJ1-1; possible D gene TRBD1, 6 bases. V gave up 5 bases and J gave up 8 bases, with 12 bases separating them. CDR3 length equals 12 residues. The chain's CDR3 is CASSLTTGEAFF. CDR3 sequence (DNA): TGTGCCAGCAGTCTAACTACAGGGGAAGCTTTCTTT.

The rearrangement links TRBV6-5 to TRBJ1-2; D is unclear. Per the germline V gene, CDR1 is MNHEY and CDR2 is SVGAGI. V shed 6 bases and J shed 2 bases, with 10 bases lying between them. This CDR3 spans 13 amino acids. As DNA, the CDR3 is TGTGCCAGCAGCCCAGGAACGAACTATGGCTACACCTTC. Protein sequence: CASSPGTNYGYTF.

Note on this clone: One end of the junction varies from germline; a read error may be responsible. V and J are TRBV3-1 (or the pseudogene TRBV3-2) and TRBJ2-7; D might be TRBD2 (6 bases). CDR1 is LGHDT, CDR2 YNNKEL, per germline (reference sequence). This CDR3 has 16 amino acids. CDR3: CASTQYRGGVSYEQYF. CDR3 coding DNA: TGTGCCAGCACCCAATACCGTGGCGGGGTCTCCTACGAGCAGTACTTC.

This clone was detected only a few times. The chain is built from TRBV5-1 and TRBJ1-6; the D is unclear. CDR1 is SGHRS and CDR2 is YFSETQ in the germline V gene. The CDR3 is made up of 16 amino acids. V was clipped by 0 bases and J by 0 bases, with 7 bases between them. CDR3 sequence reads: CASSLDGSSYNSPLHF. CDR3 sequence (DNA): TGCGCCAGCAGCTTGGACGGCAGCTCCTATAATTCACCCCTCCACTTT.

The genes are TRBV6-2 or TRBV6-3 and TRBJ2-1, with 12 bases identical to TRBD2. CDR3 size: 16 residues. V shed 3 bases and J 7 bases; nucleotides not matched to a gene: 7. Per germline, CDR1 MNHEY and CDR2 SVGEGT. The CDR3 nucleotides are TGTGCCAGCAGTTATTCCCGGACTAGCGGGACTAATGAGCAGTTCTTC. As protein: CASSYSRTSGTNEQFF.

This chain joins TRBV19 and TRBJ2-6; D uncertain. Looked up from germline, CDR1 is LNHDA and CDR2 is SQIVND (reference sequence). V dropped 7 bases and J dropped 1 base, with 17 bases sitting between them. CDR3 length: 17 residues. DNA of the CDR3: TGTGCCAGTACAGACTCGGGCTGGAAATCTGGGGCCAACGTCCTGACTTTC. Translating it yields CASTDSGWKSGANVLTF.

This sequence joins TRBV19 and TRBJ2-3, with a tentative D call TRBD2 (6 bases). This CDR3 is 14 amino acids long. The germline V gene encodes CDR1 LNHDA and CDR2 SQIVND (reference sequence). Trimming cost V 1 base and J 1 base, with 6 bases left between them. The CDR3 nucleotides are TGTGCCAGTAGTATAGCGGGAGGCACAGATACGCAGTATTTT. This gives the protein CASSIAGGTDTQYF.

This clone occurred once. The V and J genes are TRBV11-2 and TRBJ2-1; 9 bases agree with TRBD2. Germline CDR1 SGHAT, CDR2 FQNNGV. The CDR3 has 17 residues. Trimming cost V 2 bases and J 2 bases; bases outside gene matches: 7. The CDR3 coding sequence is TGTGCCAGCAGCTTATCGGTCTCTAGCGGGGCCTACAATGAGCAGTTCTTC. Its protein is CASSLSVSSGAYNEQFF.

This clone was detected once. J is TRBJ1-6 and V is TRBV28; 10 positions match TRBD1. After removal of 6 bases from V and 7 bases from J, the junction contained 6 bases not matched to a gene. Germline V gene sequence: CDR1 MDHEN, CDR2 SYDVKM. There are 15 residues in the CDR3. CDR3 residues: CASRGGTGENSPLHF. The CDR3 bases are TGTGCCAGCAGGGGGGGGACAGGGGAAAATTCACCCCTCCACTTT.

In DNA form, the CDR3 reads TGTGCCAGTAGTATAGCGGAGAACTATGGCTACACCTTC. As protein: CASSIAENYGYTF. V and J are TRBV19 and TRBJ1-2; D is ambiguous. V gave up 1 base and J gave up 2 bases, with 5 bases separating them. Germline V gene lookup returns CDR1 LNHDA and CDR2 SQIVND (reference sequence). The CDR3 runs to 13 residues.

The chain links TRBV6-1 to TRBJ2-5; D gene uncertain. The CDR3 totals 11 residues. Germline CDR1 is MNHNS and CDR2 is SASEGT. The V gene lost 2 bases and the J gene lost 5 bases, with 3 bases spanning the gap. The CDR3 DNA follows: TGTGCCAGCAGTGAATGGGAGACCCAGTACTTC. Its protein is CASSEWETQYF.

The CDR3 is CASSLVRTQARNEQFF. The CDR3 DNA reads as TGTGCCAGCAGCTTAGTTAGGACCCAGGCGCGTAATGAGCAGTTCTTC. The genes are TRBV7-9 and TRBJ2-1; D call uncertain. This CDR3 region has 16 residues. Germline V gives CDR1 SEHNR, CDR2 FQNEAQ (reference sequence). V was trimmed by 1 base and J by 7 bases, leaving 17 bases between them.

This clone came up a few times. CDR3 nucleotide sequence: TGTGCCAGCAATGGCGGGAATCTGGAGGAGCAGTACTTC. It codes for CASNGGNLEEQYF. This sequence joins TRBV7-3 and TRBJ2-7; D may be TRBD2 (6 bases). Germline V lookup: CDR1 SGHTA, CDR2 FQGTGA. With 7 bases removed from V and 7 bases from J, the gap between germline ends came to 17 bases. This CDR3 is built from 13 residues.

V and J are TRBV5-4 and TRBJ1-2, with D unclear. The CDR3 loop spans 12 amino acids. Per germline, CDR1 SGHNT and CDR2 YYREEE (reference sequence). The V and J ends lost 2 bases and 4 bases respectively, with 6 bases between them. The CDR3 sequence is CASSLDAYGYTF. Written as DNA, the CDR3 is TGTGCCAGCAGCTTAGACGCCTATGGCTACACCTTC.

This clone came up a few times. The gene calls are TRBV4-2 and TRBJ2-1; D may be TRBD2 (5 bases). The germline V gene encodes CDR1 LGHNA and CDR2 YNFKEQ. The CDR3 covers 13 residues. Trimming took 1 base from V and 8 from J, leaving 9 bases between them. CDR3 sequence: CASSQVPRDEQFF. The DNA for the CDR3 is TGTGCCAGCAGCCAAGTACCGCGGGATGAGCAGTTCTTC.

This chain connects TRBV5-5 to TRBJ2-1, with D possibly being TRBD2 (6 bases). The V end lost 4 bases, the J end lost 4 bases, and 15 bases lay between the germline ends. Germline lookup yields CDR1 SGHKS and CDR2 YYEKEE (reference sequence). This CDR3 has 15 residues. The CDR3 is CASSSRDFVYNEQFF. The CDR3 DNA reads TGTGCCAGCAGCAGCAGGGACTTCGTTTACAATGAGCAGTTCTTC. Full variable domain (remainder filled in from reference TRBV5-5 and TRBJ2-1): DAGVTQSPTHLIKTRGQQVTLRCSPISGHKSVSWYQQVLGQGPQFIFQYYEKEERGRGNFPDRFSARQFPNYSSELNVNALLLGDSALYLCASSSRDFVYNEQFFGPGTRLTVL.